One TCR beta chain is described in this entry. V was shortened by 6 bases and J by 7 bases, with 10 bases between the two germline ends. Germline assignment: CDR1 SNHLY and CDR2 FYNNEI. This CDR3 contains 13 residues. In the authors' workflow: Counts of nucleated cells, estimated from reference gene primer amplification, were obtained. TCRdb's table, derived via immunoSEQ multiplex PCR, lists solely in-frame clones and lacks some. The V and J calls and clone size were taken over from that table, and D and trimming were inferred from the DNA. The data contain under 20,000 clones, approximately 90% of them singletons. This entry comes from a study of blood T cell repertoires in COVID-19. Whole-study context: Some COVID-19 samples were acute and others convalescent; all came from the United States, Italy and Spain. PBMCs, B-cell-depleted T cells, or T cells provided the cDNA or gDNA that made up the material.

This chain joins TRBV2 and TRBJ1-6; perhaps TRBD1 as D (6 bases). Sequenced sample: peripheral blood. The source of this sequence is a human donor in a cohort sampled during active COVID-19. CDR3 nucleotide sequence: TGTGCCAGCAGCGAGGACAGAAATTCACCCCTCCACTTT. It yields the protein CASSEDRNSPLHF.